This T cell receptor (beta chain) was found in a study of blood T cell repertoires in COVID-19. In the original workflow: By means of reference gene primer amplification, nucleated cell counts were estimated. The table came from immunoSEQ multiplex PCR; TCRdb's copy has only in-frame clones and leaves some out. That table furnishes V, J and clone size, whereas the DNA furnished D and trimming. The sample records hundreds of thousands of clones, more than 75% being singletons. The length of the CDR3 is 13 residues. The V end was cut by 2 bases, the J end by 11 bases, with 15 bases between. CDR1 is SEHNR and CDR2 is FQNEAQ in the germline V gene (reference sequence). Participants were placed into cohorts based on the clinical history they reported. Two negative PCRs, clearance, or symptom resolution were required of recovered Cohort 3 donors.

The specimen sequenced was PBMCs or T cells enriched from blood (not recorded which). The chain has TRBV7-9 and TRBJ1-1; D is ambiguous. The receptor's source is a man in his fifties or sixties who had recovered from COVID-19. The CDR3 DNA follows: TGTGCCAGCAGCTTATGGACGGGGTATGGCGCTTTCTTT. This codes for CASSLWTGYGAFF.